This TCR beta chain was documented in a study of chemoradiotherapy in HPV16-positive cancers. Study information: Candidate HPV-specific T-cell clones and common TCR motifs came from functional assays in two HPV16-positive patients.

TCRdb keeps only in-frame clones here, not all; method: immunoSEQ multiplex PCR. The sample records about 36,000 clones, 92% being singletons. Repertoires were sampled repeatedly during chemoradiotherapy. On this clone: Antigen unknown.

Trimming shortened V by 8 bases and J by 2 bases, and 18 bases separated the two germline ends. Germline V gene sequence: CDR1 SGHAT, CDR2 FQDESV (reference sequence). This CDR3 contains 15 residues. Whole-study findings and limits: For HPV16-positive patients, expanding HPV-responsive T cells associated with longer recurrence-free survival.

This chain connects TRBV11-1 to TRBJ1-2, with no clear D. This sample comprised blood, obtained from a patient who underwent chemoradiotherapy. The TCR originated in a human donor with HPV-associated anogenital cancer. CDR3 amino acids: CASGKYSSNNYGYTF. In nucleotides, the CDR3 is TGTGCCAGCGGCAAGTACAGCTCTAACAACTATGGCTACACCTTC.